This TCR beta chain was recovered during a study of blood T cell repertoires in COVID-19. The study recruited people aged roughly 18 to 100 years across under 25 US areas. Clinical histories supplied by participants themselves formed the basis of cohort assignment. The protocol was immunoSEQ multiplex PCR, while the TCRdb copy is restricted to in-frame clones and leaves out a portion. This table holds roughly 230,000 clones, roughly 81% found once. This CDR3 comprises 11 residues. The V end lost 7 bases, the J end lost 2 bases, and 5 bases lay between the germline ends. The V gene's germline CDR1 is MNHEY and CDR2 SVGAGI.

V and J are TRBV6-5 and TRBJ1-2; no clear D gene. Sequencing was carried out using PBMCs or T cells enriched from blood (not recorded which). This clonotype was obtained from a woman aged 50 to 65 who had been exposed to COVID-19. This CDR3 reads CASKQNYGYTF. CDR3 coding DNA: TGTGCCAGCAAACAAAACTATGGCTACACCTTC.